This T cell receptor (beta chain) was obtained from a study of graft-versus-host responses after intestinal transplantation. At the level of the study: Transplants given to recipients were multivisceral, liver-intestinal, or isolated intestinal. All recipients were given anti-thymocyte globulin induction, and tacrolimus and steroids were then administered for around three years. Broader study findings: GvH clonotypes were identified within recipient marrow, with a subset emerging first in ileum or blood.

Germline loops: CDR1 LNHDA, CDR2 SQIVND (reference sequence). The ends lost 3 bases at V and 4 bases at J; junction bases unmatched: 2. The CDR3 is made up of 13 amino acids. This clone was seen a handful of times. What it recognizes is unknown. Here immunoSEQ multiplex PCR was the method, and the copy in TCRdb shows in-frame clones only, minus some. The sample contains about 97,000 clones, 91% of which appear only once. This TCR derives from a human donor who was the organ donor for an intestinal transplant. The source material was unstimulated CD4+ T cells sorted from spleen or lymph node cells, sampled before transplant. The chain is built from TRBV19 and TRBJ1-2; 7 bases fit TRBD1. CDR3 DNA: TGTGCCAGTAGTATGAGGACAGGCTATGGCTACACCTTC. The encoded protein is CASSMRTGYGYTF.